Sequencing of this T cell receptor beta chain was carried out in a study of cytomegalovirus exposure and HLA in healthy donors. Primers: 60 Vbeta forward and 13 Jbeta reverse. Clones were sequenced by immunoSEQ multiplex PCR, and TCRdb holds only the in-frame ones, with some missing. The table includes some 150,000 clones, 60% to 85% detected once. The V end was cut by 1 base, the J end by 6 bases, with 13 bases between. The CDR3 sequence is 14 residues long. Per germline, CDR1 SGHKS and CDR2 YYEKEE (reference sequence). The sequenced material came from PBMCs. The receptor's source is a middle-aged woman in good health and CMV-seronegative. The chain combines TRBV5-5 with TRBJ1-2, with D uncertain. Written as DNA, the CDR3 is TGTGCCAGCAGCTTGAGGCCCCAGGCCAATGGCTACACCTTC. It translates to CASSLRPQANGYTF.